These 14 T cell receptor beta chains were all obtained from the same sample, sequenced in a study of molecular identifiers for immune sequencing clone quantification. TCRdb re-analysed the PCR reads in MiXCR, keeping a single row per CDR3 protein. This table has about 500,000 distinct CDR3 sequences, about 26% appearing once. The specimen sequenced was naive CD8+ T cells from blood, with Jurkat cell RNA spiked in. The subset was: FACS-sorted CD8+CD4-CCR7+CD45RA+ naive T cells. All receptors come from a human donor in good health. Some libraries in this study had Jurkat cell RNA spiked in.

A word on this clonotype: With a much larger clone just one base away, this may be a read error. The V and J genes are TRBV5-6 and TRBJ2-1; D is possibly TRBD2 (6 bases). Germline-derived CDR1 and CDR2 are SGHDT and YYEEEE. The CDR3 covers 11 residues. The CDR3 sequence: CANSTGAARNF. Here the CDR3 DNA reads TGTGCCAACAGCACGGGAGCAGCCCGGAACTTC.

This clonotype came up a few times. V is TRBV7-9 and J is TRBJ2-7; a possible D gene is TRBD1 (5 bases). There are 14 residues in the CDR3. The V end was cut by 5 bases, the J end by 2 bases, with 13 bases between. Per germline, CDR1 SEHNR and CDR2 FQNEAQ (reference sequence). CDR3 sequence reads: CASSPTVSAYEQYF. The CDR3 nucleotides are TGTGCCAGCAGCCCGACAGTCTCGGCCTACGAGCAGTACTTC.

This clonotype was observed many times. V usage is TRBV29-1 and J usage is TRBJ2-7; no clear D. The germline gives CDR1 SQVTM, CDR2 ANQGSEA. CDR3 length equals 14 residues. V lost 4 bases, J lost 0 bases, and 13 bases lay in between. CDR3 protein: CSVVVYQASYEQYF. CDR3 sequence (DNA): TGCAGCGTTGTAGTTTACCAGGCCTCCTACGAGCAGTACTTC.

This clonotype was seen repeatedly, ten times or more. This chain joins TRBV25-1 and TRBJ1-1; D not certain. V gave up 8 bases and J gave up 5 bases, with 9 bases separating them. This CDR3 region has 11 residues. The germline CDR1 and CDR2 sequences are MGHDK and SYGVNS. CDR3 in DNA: TGTGCCAGCCGATTCTCGACTGAAGCTTTCTTT. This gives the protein CASRFSTEAFF.

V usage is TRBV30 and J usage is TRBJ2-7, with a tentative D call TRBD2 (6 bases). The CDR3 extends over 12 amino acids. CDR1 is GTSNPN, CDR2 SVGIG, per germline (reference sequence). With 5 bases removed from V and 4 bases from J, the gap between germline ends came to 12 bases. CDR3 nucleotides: TGTGCCTGGGGGACTGGGGGATACGAGCAGTACTTC. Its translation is CAWGTGGYEQYF.

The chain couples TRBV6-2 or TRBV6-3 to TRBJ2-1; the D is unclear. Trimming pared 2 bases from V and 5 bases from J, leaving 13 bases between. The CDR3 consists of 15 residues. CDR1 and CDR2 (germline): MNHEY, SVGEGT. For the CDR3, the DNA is TGTGCCAGCAGTTACCTCCTTCGGCACGACAATGAGCAGTTCTTC. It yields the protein CASSYLLRHDNEQFF.

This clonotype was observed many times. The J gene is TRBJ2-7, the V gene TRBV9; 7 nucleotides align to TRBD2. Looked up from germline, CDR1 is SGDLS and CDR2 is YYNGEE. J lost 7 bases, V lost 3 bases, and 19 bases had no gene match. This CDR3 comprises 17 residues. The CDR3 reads CASSAQFGGGGVEEQYF. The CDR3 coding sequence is TGTGCCAGCAGCGCACAGTTTGGCGGGGGTGGAGTAGAAGAGCAGTACTTC.

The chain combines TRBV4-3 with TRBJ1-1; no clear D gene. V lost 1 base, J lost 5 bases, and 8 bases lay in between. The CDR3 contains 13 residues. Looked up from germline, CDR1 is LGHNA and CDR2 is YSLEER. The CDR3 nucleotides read TGCGCCAGCAGCCAAGGTCGATGGACTGAAGCTTTCTTT. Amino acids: CASSQGRWTEAFF.

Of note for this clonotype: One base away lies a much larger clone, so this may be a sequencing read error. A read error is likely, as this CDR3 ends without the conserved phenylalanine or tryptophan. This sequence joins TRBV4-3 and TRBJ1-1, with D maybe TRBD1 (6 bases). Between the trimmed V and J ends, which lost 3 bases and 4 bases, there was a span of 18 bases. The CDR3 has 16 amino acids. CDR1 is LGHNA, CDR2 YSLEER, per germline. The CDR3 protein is CASSQGTQGAGTEAFL. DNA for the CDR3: TGCGCCAGCAGCCAGGGGACACAGGGTGCAGGCACTGAAGCTTTCCTT.

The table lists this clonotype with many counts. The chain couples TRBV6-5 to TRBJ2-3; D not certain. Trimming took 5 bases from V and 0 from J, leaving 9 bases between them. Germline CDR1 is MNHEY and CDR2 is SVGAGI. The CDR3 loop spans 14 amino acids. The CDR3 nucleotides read TGTGCCAGCAGTGTAAAGTTTAGCACAGATACGCAGTATTTT. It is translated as CASSVKFSTDTQYF.

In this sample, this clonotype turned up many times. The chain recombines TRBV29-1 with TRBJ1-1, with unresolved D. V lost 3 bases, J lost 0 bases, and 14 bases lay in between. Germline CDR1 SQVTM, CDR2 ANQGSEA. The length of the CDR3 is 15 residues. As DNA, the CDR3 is TGCAGCGTTGATCCTTCAGGTATCATGAACACTGAAGCTTTCTTT. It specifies CSVDPSGIMNTEAFF. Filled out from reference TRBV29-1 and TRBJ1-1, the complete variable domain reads SAVISQKPSRDICQRGTSLTIQCQVDSQVTMMFWYRQQPGQSLTLIATANQGSEATYESGFVIDKFPISRPNLTFSTLTVSNMSPEDSSIYLCSVDPSGIMNTEAFFGQGTRLTVV.

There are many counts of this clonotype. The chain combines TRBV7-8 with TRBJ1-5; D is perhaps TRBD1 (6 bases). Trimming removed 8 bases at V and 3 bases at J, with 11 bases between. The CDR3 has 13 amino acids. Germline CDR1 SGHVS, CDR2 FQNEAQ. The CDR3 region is CASGGAYNQPQHF. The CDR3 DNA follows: TGTGCCAGCGGGGGGGCCTACAATCAGCCCCAGCATTTT. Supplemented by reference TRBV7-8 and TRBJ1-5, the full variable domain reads GAGVSQSPRYKVAKRGQDVALRCDPISGHVSLFWYQQALGQGPEFLTYFQNEAQLDKSGLPSDRFFAERPEGSVSTLKIQRTQQEDSAVYLCASGGAYNQPQHFGDGTRLSIL.

The CDR3 DNA reads as TGTGCCATCAGCCAACTAGCGGGAGTTTCCCCGATACCCTACGAGCAGTACTTC. This translates into CAISQLAGVSPIPYEQYF. This sequence joins TRBV10-3 and TRBJ2-7; 11 nucleotides align to TRBD2. CDR3 length: 18 amino acids. In germline, CDR1 is ENHRY, CDR2 SYGVKD. The trim removed 6 bases at V and 2 bases at J, leaving 15 bases unmatched.

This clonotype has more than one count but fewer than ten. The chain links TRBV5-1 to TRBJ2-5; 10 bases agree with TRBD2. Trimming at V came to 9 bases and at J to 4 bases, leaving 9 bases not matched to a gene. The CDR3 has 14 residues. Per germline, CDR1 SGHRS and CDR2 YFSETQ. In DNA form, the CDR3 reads TGCGCCACCGCGTCGGGACTAGCGTTAGAGACCCAGTACTTC. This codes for CATASGLALETQYF.